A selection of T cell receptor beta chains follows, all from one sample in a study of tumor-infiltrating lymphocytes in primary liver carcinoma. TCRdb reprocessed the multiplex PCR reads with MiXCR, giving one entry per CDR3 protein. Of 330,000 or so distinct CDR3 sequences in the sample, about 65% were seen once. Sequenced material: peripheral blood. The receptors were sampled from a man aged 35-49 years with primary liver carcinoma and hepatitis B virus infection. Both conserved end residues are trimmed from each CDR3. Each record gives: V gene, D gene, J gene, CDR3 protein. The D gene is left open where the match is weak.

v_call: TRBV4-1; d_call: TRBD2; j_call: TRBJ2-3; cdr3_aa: ASSQSGRADADTQY
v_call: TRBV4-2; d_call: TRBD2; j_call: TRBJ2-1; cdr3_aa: VSRTWAGAGGHINEQS
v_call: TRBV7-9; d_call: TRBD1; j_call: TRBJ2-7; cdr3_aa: ASSLGVGTVSYEQY
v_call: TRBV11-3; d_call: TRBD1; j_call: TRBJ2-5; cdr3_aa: ASSLVFAAPPDRQETQY
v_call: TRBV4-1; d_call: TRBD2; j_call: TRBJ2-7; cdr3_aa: ASNIALAVAYEQY
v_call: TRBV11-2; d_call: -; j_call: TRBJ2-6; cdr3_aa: ASSALSGAKVPT
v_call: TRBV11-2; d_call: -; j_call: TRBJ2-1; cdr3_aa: ANSFFTLANAYNEQF
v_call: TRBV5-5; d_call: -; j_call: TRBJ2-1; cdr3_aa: ASSPRAGSYNEQF
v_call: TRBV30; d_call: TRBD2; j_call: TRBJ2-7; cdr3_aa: AWIPSGRSYEQY
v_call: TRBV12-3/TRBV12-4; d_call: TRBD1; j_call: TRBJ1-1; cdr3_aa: ASSPDRGVTEAF
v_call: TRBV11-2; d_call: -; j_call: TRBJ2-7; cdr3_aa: ASSQGAGRTYKQY
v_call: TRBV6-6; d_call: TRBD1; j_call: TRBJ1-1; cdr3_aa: ASSYSIRFWGQRETEAF
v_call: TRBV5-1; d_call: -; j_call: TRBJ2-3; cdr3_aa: DSSLEEGTDTQY
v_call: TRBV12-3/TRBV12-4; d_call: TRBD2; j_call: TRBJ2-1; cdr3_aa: ASSFSGTSGSNEQF
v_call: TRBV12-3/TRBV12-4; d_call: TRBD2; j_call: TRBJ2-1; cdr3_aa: ASSITSGTHEQF
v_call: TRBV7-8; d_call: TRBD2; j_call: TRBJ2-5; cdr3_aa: ASSPPEGLAEETQY
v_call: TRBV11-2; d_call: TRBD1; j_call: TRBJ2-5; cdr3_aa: ASGSTGLVETQY
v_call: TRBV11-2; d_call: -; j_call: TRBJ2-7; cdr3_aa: ASSSKLRVYEQY
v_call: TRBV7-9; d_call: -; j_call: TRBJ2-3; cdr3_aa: ASAGLVFTDTQY
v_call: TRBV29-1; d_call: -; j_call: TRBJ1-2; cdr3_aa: CVATTDRVIPGYT
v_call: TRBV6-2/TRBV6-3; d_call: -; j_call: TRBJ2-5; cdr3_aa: ASTLRFGVETQY
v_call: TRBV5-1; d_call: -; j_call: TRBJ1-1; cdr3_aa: ASSEDRGANTEAF
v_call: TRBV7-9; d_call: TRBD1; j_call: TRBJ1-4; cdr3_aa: ASSQGQVPEKLF
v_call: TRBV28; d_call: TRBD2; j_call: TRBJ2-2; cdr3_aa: ASTFSGRITGELF
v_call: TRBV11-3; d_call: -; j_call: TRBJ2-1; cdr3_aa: ASSLDSDEQF
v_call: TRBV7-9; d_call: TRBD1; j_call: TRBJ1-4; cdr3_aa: ASGQGFSEKLF
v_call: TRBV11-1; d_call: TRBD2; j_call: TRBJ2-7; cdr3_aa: ASSSNARKTSGRAYEQY
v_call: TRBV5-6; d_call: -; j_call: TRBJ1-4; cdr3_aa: ASSLQGANEKLF
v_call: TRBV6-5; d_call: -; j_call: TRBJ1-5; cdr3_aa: ASSYSGQLGQPQH
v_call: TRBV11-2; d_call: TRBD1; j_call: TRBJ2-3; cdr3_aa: ASNRGIGTYTQY
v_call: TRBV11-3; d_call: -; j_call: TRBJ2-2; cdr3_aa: ASSLETTNTGELF
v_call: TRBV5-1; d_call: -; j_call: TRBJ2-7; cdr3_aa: ASSFGVGTNYEQY
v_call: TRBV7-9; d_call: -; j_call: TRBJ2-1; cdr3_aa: ASSFRFAEYNEQF
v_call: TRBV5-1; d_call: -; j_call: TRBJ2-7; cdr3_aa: ASKPMTESYEQY
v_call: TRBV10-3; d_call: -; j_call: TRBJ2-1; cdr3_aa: VISVGSYNEEF
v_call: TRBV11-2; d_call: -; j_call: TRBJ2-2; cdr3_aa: ASSLDVGSRNTGELF
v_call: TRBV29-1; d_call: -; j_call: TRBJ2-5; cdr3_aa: SVGMGVETQY
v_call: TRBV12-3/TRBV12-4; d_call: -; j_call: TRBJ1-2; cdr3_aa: ASIHLLGVHYGYT
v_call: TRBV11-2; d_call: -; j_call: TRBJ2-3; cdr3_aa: ASSLGRSWTDTQY
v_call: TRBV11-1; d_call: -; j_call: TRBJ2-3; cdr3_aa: ASRLLGFGTDTQY
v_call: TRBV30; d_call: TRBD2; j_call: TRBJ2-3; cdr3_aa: AWSVGLAGGTDSDTQY
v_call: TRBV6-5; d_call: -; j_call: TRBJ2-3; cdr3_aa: ASRQGTSTADTQY
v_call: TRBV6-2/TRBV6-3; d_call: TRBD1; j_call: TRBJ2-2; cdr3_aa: PTSGQGNGELL
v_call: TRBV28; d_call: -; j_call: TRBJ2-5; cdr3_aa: ASSGDHLRQTQY
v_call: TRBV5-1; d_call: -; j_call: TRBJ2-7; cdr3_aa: ASSLPPTGLNYEQY
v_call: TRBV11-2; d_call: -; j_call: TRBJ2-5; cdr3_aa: ASSLARLALGKEETQY
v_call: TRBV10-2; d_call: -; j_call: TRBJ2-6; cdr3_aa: ASIDLEGVSGANVLT
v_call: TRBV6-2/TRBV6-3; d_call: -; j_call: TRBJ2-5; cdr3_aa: ASSYGTHQETQY
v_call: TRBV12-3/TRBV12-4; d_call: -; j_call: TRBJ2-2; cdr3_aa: ATMGTGELF
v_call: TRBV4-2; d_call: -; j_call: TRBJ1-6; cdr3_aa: VSSRERWGAKNSPLH
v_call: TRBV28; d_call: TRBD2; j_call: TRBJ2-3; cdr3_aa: ASSWGGTTDTQY
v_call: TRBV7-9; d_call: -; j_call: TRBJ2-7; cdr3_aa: TSSLGSAPTYEQY
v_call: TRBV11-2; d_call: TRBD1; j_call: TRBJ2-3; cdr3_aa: ASSLRQGDTDTQY
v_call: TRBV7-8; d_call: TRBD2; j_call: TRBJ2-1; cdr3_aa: ASSVPGLAGDYNEQF
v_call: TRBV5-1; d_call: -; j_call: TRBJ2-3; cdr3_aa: ASSAKAATDTQY